The sequence of this T cell receptor beta chain was determined in a study of long-term antiretroviral therapy in people with HIV. This clone was counted once. The length of the CDR3 is 15 residues. Germline V CDR1 and CDR2: ENHRY, SYGVKD. The V and J ends lost 8 bases and 5 bases, in that order; junction bases with no gene match: 11. Run at survey level, the immunoSEQ assay was version v3.0. Assay used: immunoSEQ multiplex PCR; TCRdb lists only in-frame clones, some missing. The profile shows around 38,000 clones, less than 95% of them singletons. The chain combines TRBV10-3 with TRBJ2-1; 8 bases agree with TRBD2. The specimen comprised unsorted PBMCs, sampled 9.2 years after starting antiretroviral therapy. This clonotype was obtained from a man aged 30-40 years with HIV. CDR3: CAIRSSGGADNEQFF. The CDR3 DNA reads as TGTGCCATCCGATCGTCGGGGGGGGCCGACAATGAGCAGTTCTTC.